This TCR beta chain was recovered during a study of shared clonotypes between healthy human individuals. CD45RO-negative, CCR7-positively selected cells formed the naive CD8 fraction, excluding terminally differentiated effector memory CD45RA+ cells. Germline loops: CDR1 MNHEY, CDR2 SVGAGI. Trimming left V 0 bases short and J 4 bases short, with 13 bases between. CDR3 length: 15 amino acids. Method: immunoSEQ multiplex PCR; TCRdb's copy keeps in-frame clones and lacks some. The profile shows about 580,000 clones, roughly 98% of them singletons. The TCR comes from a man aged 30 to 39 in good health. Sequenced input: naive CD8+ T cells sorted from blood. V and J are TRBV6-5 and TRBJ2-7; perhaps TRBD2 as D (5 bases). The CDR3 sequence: CASSYSVAKGYEQYF. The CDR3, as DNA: TGTGCCAGCAGTTACTCGGTAGCGAAAGGGTACGAGCAGTACTTC.